This record covers a single T cell receptor (beta chain). These data originate in a study of response to subunit inactivated influenza vaccine. TCRdb called the RT-PCR reads again in MiXCR, with one record for every CDR3 protein. This sample yields 500,000 to 700,000 distinct CDR3 sequences, of which under 30% are seen a single time; 2.8% belongs to the top ten. Trimming removed 1 base at V and 2 bases at J, with 13 bases between. The CDR3 consists of 16 residues. Per germline, CDR1 MGHRA and CDR2 YSYEKL. The same data also went into a second study, on T cells expressing NK-cell markers. That report notes: The TCR beta cDNA came from 5'RACE template switching with UMIs.

Sequenced material: CD4+ T cells sorted from PBMCs, taken roughly 13 days after vaccination. The chain employs TRBV4-1 and TRBJ2-3; D might be TRBD2 (6 bases). The clonotype originates from a man in his forties or fifties who received an inactivated influenza vaccine. CDR3 DNA sequence: TGCGCCAGCAGCCAAGGATCGGGGGTTAACACAGATACGCAGTATTTT. Encoded protein: CASSQGSGVNTDTQYF.